These T cell receptor beta chains were read from a single sample in a study of T cells after yellow fever vaccination. TCRdb independently ran MiXCR on the 5' RACE reads; one entry per CDR3 protein. The table has more than 350,000 distinct CDR3 sequences, approximately 10% seen once; the top ten hold around 20%. The sequencing here drew on PBMCs, taken on the day of the first yellow fever vaccination. These receptors were taken from a man between 18 and 35 years old who received the YFV17D yellow fever vaccine. CDR3s include the opening cysteine and the closing phenylalanine or tryptophan. D genes are given only for firm matches. Clone size is shown for a subset of rows, as once, few, many or a class of expanded clone.

.,TRBV7-9,TRBD1,TRBJ2-7,CASSPRDRGKLSYEQYF,TGTGCCAGCAGCCCTCGCGACAGGGGGAAATTGTCCTACGAGCAGTACTTC
.,TRBV7-6,TRBD2,TRBJ2-3,CASSSLAGRTDTQYF,TGTGCCAGCAGCTCGTTAGCGGGACGCACAGATACGCAGTATTTT
.,TRBV7-2,TRBD2,TRBJ2-5,CASTRLAEETQYF,TGTGCCAGCACCCGACTAGCGGAAGAGACCCAGTACTTC
.,TRBV6-1,.,TRBJ2-6,CASSPPKGSGANVLTF,TGTGCCAGCAGTCCCCCTAAGGGCTCTGGGGCCAACGTCCTGACTTTC
.,TRBV6-1,TRBD1,TRBJ2-1,CASILRPGQVYNEQFF,TGTGCCAGCATTCTTAGACCGGGACAGGTATACAATGAGCAGTTCTTC
.,TRBV6-1,.,TRBJ1-1,CASRPAGRTEAFF,TGTGCCAGCAGGCCGGCTGGCCGGACTGAAGCTTTCTTT
many,TRBV12-3/TRBV12-4,.,TRBJ2-1,CASSAGDAYNEQFF,TGTGCCAGCAGTGCCGGGGACGCCTACAATGAGCAGTTCTTC
.,TRBV7-2,.,TRBJ2-3,CASSFGTYTDTQYF,TGTGCCAGCAGCTTCGGGACTTACACAGATACGCAGTATTTT
few,TRBV5-1,TRBD1,TRBJ2-3,CASSVDRGGPDTQYF,TGCGCCAGCAGCGTGGACAGGGGCGGCCCAGATACGCAGTATTTT
few,TRBV3-1,.,TRBJ2-1,CASSQGSGLHYNEQFF,TGTGCCAGCAGCCAAGGCAGCGGGCTTCACTACAATGAGCAGTTCTTC
.,TRBV29-1,.,TRBJ2-1,CSVFGGNEQFF,TGCAGCGTTTTCGGGGGCAATGAGCAGTTCTTC
.,TRBV12-3/TRBV12-4,.,TRBJ2-5,CASSSMGEYKWTQYF,TGTGCCAGCAGTTCTATGGGAGAGTACAAGTGGACCCAGTACTTC
few,TRBV12-3/TRBV12-4,.,TRBJ2-7,CASMGGIGTIYYEQYF,TGTGCCAGTATGGGCGGAATCGGGACAATTTACTACGAGCAGTACTTC
.,TRBV11-2,.,TRBJ2-3,CASSLIPPVGASTDTQYF,TGTGCCAGCAGCTTAATCCCCCCAGTGGGGGCTAGCACAGATACGCAGTATTTT
many,TRBV18,.,TRBJ1-1,CASSPTSTEAFF,TGTGCCAGCTCACCAACAAGCACTGAAGCTTTCTTT
few,TRBV7-9,.,TRBJ1-2,CASSFTDTNYGYTF,TGTGCCAGCAGCTTCACAGACACTAACTATGGCTACACCTTC
many,TRBV14,TRBD1,TRBJ1-2,CASSQGLGRGPNYGYTF,TGTGCCAGCAGCCAAGGCCTAGGCAGGGGGCCCAACTATGGCTACACCTTC
few,TRBV20-1,TRBD2,TRBJ2-6,CSARRVAGVLSGANVLTF,TGCAGTGCTAGGAGGGTAGCGGGGGTCCTCTCTGGGGCCAACGTCCTGACTTTC
few,TRBV20-1,.,TRBJ2-7,CSANFGHSYEQYF,TGCAGTGCTAATTTCGGGCACTCCTACGAGCAGTACTTC
few,TRBV5-8,.,TRBJ1-1,CASTLRGNTEAFF,TGTGCCAGCACTTTAAGAGGGAACACTGAAGCTTTCTTT
.,TRBV4-2,TRBD2,TRBJ2-7,CASSQPRGGANEQYF,TGTGCCAGCAGCCAACCCCGCGGGGGGGCCAACGAGCAGTACTTC
few,TRBV29-1,TRBD2,TRBJ2-3,CSVHSGGKYTQYF,TGCAGCGTTCATAGCGGGGGGAAATATACGCAGTATTTT
many,TRBV6-1,TRBD2,TRBJ2-5,CASSPAGGRETQYF,TGTGCCAGCAGTCCAGCGGGGGGGCGTGAGACCCAGTACTTC
.,TRBV27,TRBD2,TRBJ2-1,CASSFGTSGGKPYNEQFF,TGTGCCAGCAGTTTTGGGACTAGCGGGGGGAAGCCCTACAATGAGCAGTTCTTC
.,TRBV12-3/TRBV12-4,.,TRBJ1-1,CASSQFQGGTEAFF,TGTGCCAGCAGTCAGTTCCAAGGAGGGACTGAAGCTTTCTTT
few,TRBV7-9,.,TRBJ2-1,CASSFGRPDNEQFF,TGTGCCAGCAGCTTCGGGCGTCCGGACAATGAGCAGTTCTTC
few,TRBV28,.,TRBJ1-2,CASSSYGYTF,TGTGCCAGCAGTTCCTATGGCTACACCTTC
few,TRBV7-2,TRBD1,TRBJ2-5,CASSLDGTEYF,TGTGCCAGCAGCTTAGACGGGACAGAGTACTTC
.,TRBV12-3/TRBV12-4,.,TRBJ1-1,CASSLSAANTEAFF,TGTGCCAGCAGTTTAAGTGCTGCGAACACTGAAGCTTTCTTT
many,TRBV5-1,TRBD1,TRBJ1-2,CASSLTPDRGKVYGYTF,TGCGCCAGCAGCTTAACCCCTGACAGGGGGAAGGTCTATGGCTACACCTTC
few,TRBV11-2,TRBD1,TRBJ2-2,CASSRQGVANTGELFF,TGTGCCAGCAGCCGCCAGGGGGTCGCGAACACCGGGGAGCTGTTTTTT
.,TRBV4-3,TRBD1,TRBJ2-7,CASSQDGTEIYEQYF,TGCGCCAGCAGCCAAGATGGGACAGAAATCTACGAGCAGTACTTC
few,TRBV19,.,TRBJ1-5,CASSIWGVNQPQHF,TGTGCCAGTAGTATATGGGGGGTGAATCAGCCCCAGCATTTT
many,TRBV5-6,.,TRBJ1-4,CASSGQTGRLFF,TGTGCCAGCAGCGGTCAAACGGGAAGACTGTTTTTT
few,TRBV12-5,TRBD2,TRBJ2-2,CACSGGALRTGELFF,TGTGCTTGTAGCGGGGGGGCCCTAAGGACCGGGGAGCTGTTTTTT
many,TRBV7-3,.,TRBJ2-3,CASSSGRRGAADTQYF,TGTGCCAGCAGCTCAGGCCGACGGGGGGCCGCAGATACGCAGTATTTT
.,TRBV27,.,TRBJ2-2,CASGLGSLYTGELFF,TGTGCCAGCGGCCTAGGTTCCCTCTACACCGGGGAGCTGTTTTTT
few,TRBV13,.,TRBJ1-4,CASSQGRSKSEKLFF,TGTGCCAGCAGCCAAGGACGTTCCAAAAGCGAAAAACTGTTTTTT
few,TRBV28,TRBD2,TRBJ2-5,CASSLPGLAANQETQYF,TGTGCCAGCAGTTTACCGGGACTAGCGGCCAACCAAGAGACCCAGTACTTC
.,TRBV20-1,TRBD1,TRBJ2-3,CSAKNRGASSTDTQYF,TGCAGTGCGAAGAACAGGGGCGCGAGTAGCACAGATACGCAGTATTTT
.,TRBV20-1,.,TRBJ1-1,CSARGATENTEAFF,TGCAGTGCTAGAGGGGCCACAGAGAACACTGAAGCTTTCTTT
.,TRBV11-2,TRBD1,TRBJ1-1,CASTRQGTGAEAFF,TGTGCCAGCACCCGACAGGGTACGGGGGCTGAAGCTTTCTTT
few,TRBV5-1,.,TRBJ2-3,CASSLLQVPDTQYF,TGCGCCAGCAGCTTGTTGCAGGTCCCAGATACGCAGTATTTT
few,TRBV9,TRBD2,TRBJ2-3,CASSVGGGRGGLGTDTQYF,TGTGCCAGCAGCGTAGGAGGTGGGCGGGGGGGCCTAGGCACAGATACGCAGTATTTT
few,TRBV5-4,TRBD2,TRBJ2-5,CAGLMGGGSQETQYF,TGTGCCGGCCTCATGGGCGGGGGGTCACAAGAGACCCAGTACTTC
.,TRBV27,.,TRBJ1-5,CASRPQNNQPQHF,TGTGCCAGCAGACCACAGAACAATCAGCCCCAGCATTTT
few,TRBV20-1,TRBD2,TRBJ2-3,CSAPSGGTYTDTQYF,TGCAGTGCCCCGAGCGGGGGAACGTACACAGATACGCAGTATTTT
many,TRBV5-1,.,TRBJ1-5,CASSLVAGSNQPQHF,TGCGCCAGCAGCTTGGTTGCGGGGAGCAATCAGCCCCAGCATTTT
.,TRBV6-1,TRBD1,TRBJ2-1,CASRGWGTGNEQFF,TGTGCCAGCAGGGGGTGGGGGACAGGGAATGAGCAGTTCTTC
many,TRBV4-1,.,TRBJ2-5,CASSQEILAGAPGETQYF,TGCGCCAGCAGCCAAGAAATTCTGGCGGGGGCCCCCGGGGAGACCCAGTACTTC
many,TRBV7-9,.,TRBJ2-7,CASSLGTGGEQYF,TGTGCCAGCAGCTTAGGTACCGGGGGCGAGCAGTACTTC
many,TRBV5-1,.,TRBJ2-3,CASSIGLPTDTQYF,TGCGCCAGCAGCATCGGACTACCCACAGATACGCAGTATTTT
few,TRBV29-1,TRBD1,TRBJ2-7,CSVDTGTGGREQYF,TGCAGCGTTGATACCGGGACAGGGGGCCGCGAGCAGTACTTC
.,TRBV7-7,.,TRBJ2-1,CASSLQVGPYNEQFF,TGTGCCAGCAGCTTACAGGTCGGTCCCTACAATGAGCAGTTCTTC